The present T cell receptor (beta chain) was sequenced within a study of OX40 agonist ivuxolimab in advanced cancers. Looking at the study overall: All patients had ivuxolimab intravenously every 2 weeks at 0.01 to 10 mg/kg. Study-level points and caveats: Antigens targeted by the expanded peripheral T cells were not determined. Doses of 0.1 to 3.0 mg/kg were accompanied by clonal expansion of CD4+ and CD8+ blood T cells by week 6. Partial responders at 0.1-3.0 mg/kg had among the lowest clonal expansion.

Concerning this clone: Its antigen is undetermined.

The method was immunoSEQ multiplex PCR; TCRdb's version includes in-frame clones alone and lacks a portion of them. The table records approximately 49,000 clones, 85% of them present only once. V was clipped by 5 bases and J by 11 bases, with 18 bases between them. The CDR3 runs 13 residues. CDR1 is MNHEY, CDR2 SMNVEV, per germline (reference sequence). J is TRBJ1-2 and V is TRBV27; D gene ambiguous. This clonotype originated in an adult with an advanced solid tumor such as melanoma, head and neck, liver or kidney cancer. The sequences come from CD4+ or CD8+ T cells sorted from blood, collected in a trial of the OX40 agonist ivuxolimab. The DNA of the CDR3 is TGTGCCAGCAGTCTTAGCTCCGGATCAGGTTACACCTTC. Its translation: CASSLSSGSGYTF.